This passage covers 31 T cell receptor beta chains from one sample sequenced in a study of radiation and T cells in renal cell carcinoma. The assay was immunoSEQ multiplex PCR, and TCRdb's table has in-frame clones only and misses some. The profile shows roughly 100,000 clones, 84% of them singletons. The sample's time point: blood 4 weeks post-SBRT, at nephrectomy. Treatment: 15 Gy SBRT to primary tumor, nephrectomy 4 weeks later. Sequenced material: blood, taken from a patient whose treatment included radiotherapy and nephrectomy. Receptors originate from a man aged 60-69 years with renal cell carcinoma.

V usage is TRBV27 and J usage is TRBJ1-5; 9 bases match TRBD1. The CDR3 extends over 14 amino acids. CDR1 and CDR2 (germline): MNHEY, SMNVEV (reference sequence). V shed 3 bases and J 4 bases; nucleotides not matched to a gene: 1. The CDR3 spells CASSFGTGNQPQHF. CDR3 nucleotide sequence: TGTGCCAGCAGTTTCGGGACAGGGAATCAGCCCCAGCATTTT.

V and J are TRBV5-1 and TRBJ2-7, with D possibly called TRBD1 or TRBD2 (5 bases each). Trimming cost V 0 bases and J 2 bases, with 15 bases left between them. The germline gives CDR1 SGHRS, CDR2 YFSETQ. This CDR3 has 16 residues. This CDR3 reads CASSLGPGTETYEQYF. The CDR3 DNA is TGCGCCAGCAGCTTGGGACCCGGGACCGAAACCTACGAGCAGTACTTC.

The chain combines TRBV7-9 with TRBJ2-5, with D uncertain. Germline assignment: CDR1 SEHNR and CDR2 FQNEAQ (reference sequence). This CDR3 region has 16 residues. V was trimmed by 5 bases and J by 2 bases, leaving 18 bases between them. The CDR3 spells CASSRNVGRVQETQYF. Written as DNA, the CDR3 is TGTGCCAGCAGCCGAAACGTTGGTCGGGTACAAGAGACCCAGTACTTC.

This rearrangement joins TRBV7-3 to TRBJ2-3, with a weak D call TRBD2 (5 bases). This CDR3 region has 15 residues. Germline V gene data show CDR1 as SGHTA and CDR2 as FQGTGA. Trimming left V 3 bases short and J 2 bases short, with 12 bases between. The CDR3 DNA sequence: TGTGCCAGCAGCTTTTCCGGGATCCCCACAGATACGCAGTATTTT. Its translation: CASSFSGIPTDTQYF.

The CDR3 sequence is CASSRDTSNQPQHF. In DNA, the CDR3 is TGTGCCAGCAGTCGGGACACTAGCAATCAGCCCCAGCATTTT. V usage is TRBV6-5 and J usage is TRBJ1-5; possibly TRBD1 for D (6 bases). This CDR3 is 14 amino acids long. V gave up 5 bases and J gave up 0 bases, with 8 bases separating them. Germline CDR1 MNHEY, CDR2 SVGAGI.

Only one count was recorded for this clone. The V call is TRBV2, the J call TRBJ2-5, with D perhaps matching TRBD2 (7 bases). The V and J ends lost 3 bases and 1 base respectively, with 15 bases between them. The CDR3 consists of 16 residues. Germline CDR1 and CDR2: SNHLY and FYNNEI. CDR3 loop: CASSDGGASFQETQYF. The CDR3 DNA sequence: TGTGCCAGCAGTGATGGGGGGGCGAGTTTCCAAGAGACCCAGTACTTC.

CDR3 in amino acids: CASSQDWGLRNEQFF. The CDR3, as DNA: TGTGCCAGCAGCCAAGATTGGGGACTAAGGAATGAGCAGTTCTTC. The chain recombines TRBV4-2 with TRBJ2-1; 7 nucleotides match TRBD2. The trim removed 0 bases at V and 7 bases at J, leaving 6 bases unmatched. This CDR3 region has 15 residues. Germline V lookup: CDR1 LGHNA, CDR2 YNFKEQ.

This clone was seen just once. CDR3 amino acids: CASSQVAGSSNEKLFF. In DNA form, the CDR3 reads TGCGCCAGCAGCCAAGTTGCTGGGAGTTCTAATGAAAAACTGTTTTTT. The V gene is TRBV4-1, the J gene TRBJ1-4; D unresolved. Deletions cut 1 base from V and 3 bases from J, with 12 bases between. The germline V gene has CDR1 MGHRA and CDR2 YSYEKL. This CDR3 comprises 16 residues.

The chain couples TRBV9 to TRBJ2-7, with 9 bases lining up with TRBD1. The germline V gene encodes CDR1 SGDLS and CDR2 YYNGEE. The CDR3 spans 15 residues. With V trimmed by 0 bases and J by 3 bases, 4 bases remained unmatched. CDR3 loop: CASSVGRGQGYEQYF. CDR3 DNA: TGTGCCAGCAGCGTAGGCCGGGGACAGGGCTACGAGCAGTACTTC.

The chain joins TRBV28 to TRBJ1-5; a possible D gene is TRBD1 (5 bases). V dropped 2 bases and J dropped 5 bases, with 19 bases sitting between them. This CDR3 contains 17 residues. The V gene's germline CDR1 is MDHEN and CDR2 SYDVKM. CDR3 coding DNA: TGTGCCAGCAGTTTACACCCTCGGGACCCGAGAGATCAGCCCCAGCATTTT. This encodes CASSLHPRDPRDQPQHF. Complete variable domain (other parts from reference TRBV28 and TRBJ1-5): DVKVTQSSRYLVKRTGEKVFLECVQDMDHENMFWYRQDPGLGLRLIYFSYDVKMKEKGDIPEGYSVSREKKERFSLILESASTNQTSMYLCASSLHPRDPRDQPQHFGDGTRLSIL.

V and J are TRBV6-4 and TRBJ2-7, with D perhaps TRBD2 (5 bases). CDR1 and CDR2 from the germline V gene are MRHNA and SNTAGT. The germline V and J ends were trimmed by 7 bases and 3 bases, with 19 bases remaining between them. The CDR3 is 15 amino acids. CDR3 protein: CASNPKGAPRYEQYF. In nucleotides, the CDR3 is TGTGCCAGCAATCCAAAGGGAGCACCCCGCTACGAGCAGTACTTC.

The chain has TRBV5-1 and TRBJ1-1; D is ambiguous. V was pared by 2 bases and J by 4 bases, with 9 bases between. Germline V gene sequence: CDR1 SGHRS, CDR2 YFSETQ. The CDR3 has 13 residues. CDR3 residues: CASSFGSLTEAFF. In nucleotides, the CDR3 is TGCGCCAGCAGCTTTGGGAGCCTCACTGAAGCTTTCTTT.

This clone turned up a few times. The rearrangement links TRBV10-1 to TRBJ2-2; TRBD2 might be the D (6 bases). CDR3 length: 14 residues. Germline V CDR1 and CDR2: WNHNN, SYGVQD (reference sequence). Trimming stripped 5 bases from V and 4 bases from J, with 11 bases between. The CDR3 loop is CASSTSRGTGELFF. Here the CDR3 DNA reads TGCGCCAGCAGTACTAGCCGGGGCACCGGGGAGCTGTTTTTT.

The V call is TRBV12-5, the J call TRBJ2-5; 11 bases line up with TRBD2. This CDR3 is 16 amino acids long. The V and J ends lost 5 bases and 5 bases, in that order; junction bases with no gene match: 10. Germline lookup yields CDR1 LGHNT and CDR2 FRNRAP. In DNA form, the CDR3 reads TGTGCTAGTGGTGGGGGCCCGGGACTAGCGGTGGAGACCCAGTACTTC. Translating it yields CASGGGPGLAVETQYF. Supplemented by reference TRBV12-5 and TRBJ2-5, the full variable domain reads DARVTQTPRHKVTEMGQEVTMRCQPILGHNTVFWYRQTMMQGLELLAYFRNRAPLDDSGMPKDRFSAEMPDATLATLKIQPSEPRDSAVYFCASGGGPGLAVETQYFGPGTRLLVL.

The rearrangement links TRBV18 to TRBJ1-1; D remains ambiguous. The CDR3 has 12 residues. V lost 6 bases to trimming and J lost 0 bases, with 5 bases between them. Germline loops: CDR1 KGHSH, CDR2 LQKENI. The chain's CDR3 is CASSAMNTEAFF. The DNA for the CDR3 is TGTGCCAGCTCGGCTATGAACACTGAAGCTTTCTTT.

J is TRBJ2-5 and V is TRBV9; 8 bases align to TRBD1. The CDR3 length is 13 residues. Looked up from germline, CDR1 is SGDLS and CDR2 is YYNGEE. V was pared by 4 bases and J by 4 bases, with 3 bases of the junction left unmatched. CDR3 coding DNA: TGTGCCAGCAGCTCCGGACAGGGAGAGACCCAGTACTTC. Amino acid sequence: CASSSGQGETQYF.

The CDR3 reads CASSETISGNTIYF. The DNA for the CDR3 is TGTGCCAGCTCAGAAACAATCTCTGGAAACACCATATATTTT. The chain has TRBV18 and TRBJ1-3; D is uncertain. V lost 5 bases and J 0 bases, leaving 8 bases between the germline ends. Germline-derived CDR1 and CDR2 are KGHSH and LQKENI. This CDR3 region has 14 residues. The full variable domain, rest sourced from reference TRBV18 and TRBJ1-3, is NAGVMQNPRHLVRRRGQEARLRCSPMKGHSHVYWYRQLPEEGLKFMVYLQKENIIDESGMPKERFSAEFPKEGPSILRIQQVVRGDSAAYFCASSETISGNTIYFGEGSWLTVV.

Comment on this clone: The same CDR3 also results from other DNA sequences found in this sample. The V gene is TRBV7-2, the J gene TRBJ1-2; possibly TRBD1 for D (5 bases). CDR1 and CDR2 from the germline V gene are SGHTA and FQGNSA. The V end was cut by 1 base, the J end by 4 bases, with 7 bases between. CDR3 length: 13 amino acids. Here the CDR3 reads CASSLEGLYGYTF. The CDR3 nucleotides read TGTGCCAGCAGCTTAGAGGGGCTCTATGGCTACACCTTC.

The chain recombines TRBV5-3 with TRBJ2-1, with a tentative D call TRBD2 (5 bases). TRBV5-3 is an ORF for which the function is uncertain. The V gene lost 2 bases and the J gene lost 4 bases, with 19 bases spanning the gap. This CDR3 contains 17 residues. DNA of the CDR3: TGTGCCAGAAGCTTACGCTCGGTACTAGGAGATTACAATGAGCAGTTCTTC. Its translation: CARSLRSVLGDYNEQFF.

The chain carries TRBV19 and TRBJ1-3; 7 nucleotides agree with TRBD1. The CDR3 loop spans 12 amino acids. V shed 10 bases, J shed 8 bases, and the junction held 8 bases outside the gene matches. The V gene's germline CDR1 is LNHDA and CDR2 SQIVND (reference sequence). For the CDR3, the DNA is TGTGCCACCGCCGGGACAGAGTACACCATATATTTT. It encodes CATAGTEYTIYF.

This clone was counted a single time. V usage is TRBV7-9 and J usage is TRBJ2-3; 10 nucleotides align to TRBD2. CDR3 length: 12 residues. Per germline, CDR1 SEHNR and CDR2 FQNEAQ (reference sequence). Losses at the gene ends were 0 bases for V and 13 bases for J; bases not matched to a gene: 1. CDR3 amino acids: CASSLAGTSEYF. Written as DNA, the CDR3 is TGTGCCAGCAGCTTAGCCGGGACTAGCGAGTATTTT.

CDR3 sequence: CASSHPGRFRGRVEETQYF. For the CDR3, the DNA is TGCGCCAGCAGCCATCCGGGCCGGTTCAGGGGTAGAGTGGAAGAGACCCAGTACTTC. The genes are TRBV4-1 and TRBJ2-5, with D maybe TRBD1 (6 bases). The germline V gene encodes CDR1 MGHRA and CDR2 YSYEKL. CDR3 length: 19 residues. V was pared by 3 bases and J by 3 bases, with 26 bases between.

A single count supports this clone. V and J are TRBV10-3 and TRBJ2-2, with 10 bases lining up with TRBD1. The CDR3 sequence is 14 residues long. V shed 5 bases, J shed 6 bases, and the junction held 3 bases outside the gene matches. Per germline, CDR1 ENHRY and CDR2 SYGVKD. Here the CDR3 DNA reads TGTGCCATCAGTCCCGGGACAGGGGCCGGGGAGCTGTTTTTT. Translation: CAISPGTGAGELFF.

The chain is built from TRBV7-9 and TRBJ2-7, with 7 bases lining up with TRBD1. Germline loops: CDR1 SEHNR, CDR2 FQNEAQ (reference sequence). The CDR3 consists of 15 residues. The trim removed 1 base at V and 9 bases at J, leaving 12 bases unmatched. The CDR3 coding sequence is TGTGCCAGCAGCTTAGGACCAGGGGGATTTCATGGGCAGTACTTC. Translated: CASSLGPGGFHGQYF.

This sequence joins TRBV10-2 and TRBJ1-1, with D hard to call. The CDR3 runs 16 residues. Trimming removed 2 bases from V and 2 bases from J, with 15 bases in between. Germline CDR1 reads WSHSY; CDR2 reads SAAADI. The CDR3 spells CASSEGTVYGNTEAFF. The CDR3 region has the DNA TGCGCCAGCAGTGAGGGAACGGTCTATGGAAACACTGAAGCTTTCTTT.

The gene calls are TRBV10-3 and TRBJ2-7; the match to TRBD1 covers 9 bases. The CDR3 runs 13 residues. V gave up 11 bases and J gave up 5 bases; unmatched junction bases: 10. Germline V gene data show CDR1 as ENHRY and CDR2 as SYGVKD. As DNA, the CDR3 is TGTGCCGGCCGGGACAGGGATGTCGACGAGCAGTACTTC. This encodes CAGRDRDVDEQYF.

The rearrangement joins TRBV5-1 to TRBJ2-7; D may be TRBD2 (5 bases). Germline CDR1 reads SGHRS; CDR2 reads YFSETQ. V was pared by 4 bases and J by 7 bases, with 15 bases between. There are 13 residues in the CDR3. This CDR3 is CASSPYLAGEQYF. DNA of the CDR3: TGCGCCAGCAGCCCCTACCTAGCTGGGGAGCAGTACTTC.

The chain combines TRBV2 with TRBJ1-1; D perhaps matches TRBD1 (6 bases). The CDR3 has 12 residues. Germline V gene data show CDR1 as SNHLY and CDR2 as FYNNEI. Trimming shortened V by 6 bases and J by 5 bases, and 10 bases separated the two germline ends. In DNA, the CDR3 is TGTGCCAGCAGCACAGGGTGGACTGAAGCTTTCTTT. Protein product: CASSTGWTEAFF.

The V call is TRBV14, the J call TRBJ1-1; D might be TRBD1 (5 bases). CDR3 length: 14 amino acids. Germline V CDR1 and CDR2: SGHDN, FVKESK. V lost 4 bases and J 7 bases, leaving 16 bases between the germline ends. In nucleotides, the CDR3 is TGTGCCAGCAGCCGCTTAGGGACGGCTAGTGAAGCTTTCTTT. Translated: CASSRLGTASEAFF.

The V and J genes are TRBV9 and TRBJ2-2; D is unclear. Germline CDR1 is SGDLS and CDR2 is YYNGEE. V lost 4 bases and J lost 0, with 7 bases in between. The CDR3 is 14 amino acids. The CDR3 DNA reads as TGTGCCAGCAGCTTACAACCGAACACCGGGGAGCTGTTTTTT. Amino acid sequence: CASSLQPNTGELFF. Variable domain in full (rest from reference TRBV9 and TRBJ2-2): DSGVTQTPKHLITATGQRVTLRCSPRSGDLSVYWYQQSLDQGLQFLIQYYNGEERAKGNILERFSAQQFPDLHSELNLSSLELGDSALYFCASSLQPNTGELFFGEGSRLTVL.

This CDR3 reads CASRTGTSTLEAFF. In nucleotides, the CDR3 is TGTGCCAGCAGGACCGGGACCTCTACCCTTGAAGCTTTCTTT. The rearrangement joins TRBV7-8 to TRBJ1-1; a weak D match, TRBD1 (5 bases). There are 14 residues in the CDR3. Trimming shortened V by 6 bases and J by 7 bases, and 18 bases separated the two germline ends. Germline V gene sequence: CDR1 SGHVS, CDR2 FQNEAQ.